These 11 T cell receptor beta chains share one sample of origin, sequenced in a study of human T cells and chemical hapten exposure. Using its own MiXCR run on the RACE reads, TCRdb lists one record per CDR3 protein. The sample yields 100,000 to 150,000 distinct CDR3 sequences, roughly 9% seen once. The sample's time point: healthy volunteer bleed at 2 weeks. Total RNA came from unfractionated whole blood. Material: whole blood. The receptor source for this set is a male donor in good health. Some clones in this sample may be carry-over from other donors' samples.

The V and J genes are TRBV29-1 and TRBJ1-2; TRBD1 aligns across 7 bases. The CDR3 runs 12 residues. V shed 5 bases, J shed 5 bases, and the junction held 5 bases outside the gene matches. From germline, CDR1 is SQVTM and CDR2 ANQGSEA. The DNA for the CDR3 is TGCAGCGTTCCCGCAGGGGGATATGGCTACACCTTC. The encoded protein is CSVPAGGYGYTF.

This clonotype has at least ten counts. The rearrangement uses TRBV6-4 and TRBJ2-5; 7 bases agree with TRBD2. V was clipped by 0 bases and J by 6 bases; unmatched bases: 7. The germline gives CDR1 MRHNA, CDR2 SNTAGT. CDR3 length: 15 amino acids. The CDR3 sequence is CASSDSAGEGKTQYF. Here the CDR3 DNA reads TGTGCCAGCAGTGACTCGGCGGGAGAGGGGAAGACCCAGTACTTC.

This clonotype occurred many times. The chain recombines TRBV12-3 or TRBV12-4 with TRBJ2-1; TRBD2 might be the D (6 bases). V dropped 4 bases and J dropped 7 bases, with 14 bases sitting between them. The CDR3 has 14 residues. CDR3 region: CASSWGGPKNEQFF. The CDR3 region has the DNA TGTGCCAGCAGTTGGGGAGGCCCAAAGAATGAGCAGTTCTTC.

The chain has TRBV18 and TRBJ2-7; D is ambiguous. The CDR3 is made up of 18 amino acids. Looked up from germline, CDR1 is KGHSH and CDR2 is LQKENI. Trimming removed 4 bases at V and 0 bases at J, with 22 bases between. CDR3 residues: CASSLNGQRLSASYEQYF. Written as DNA, the CDR3 is TGTGCCAGCTCACTGAACGGTCAGCGACTGAGCGCCTCCTACGAGCAGTACTTC.

This chain connects TRBV27 to TRBJ2-5, with TRBD2 matching 11 bases. The V gene's germline CDR1 is MNHEY and CDR2 SMNVEV (reference sequence). The trim removed 2 bases at V and 5 bases at J, leaving 7 bases unmatched. CDR3 size: 16 residues. CDR3 protein: CASSLSLAGGRETQYF. The CDR3 DNA follows: TGTGCCAGCAGTTTAAGCCTAGCGGGAGGTCGGGAGACCCAGTACTTC.

Many counts were recorded for this clonotype. This sequence joins TRBV2 and TRBJ2-1, with unresolved D. The CDR3 loop spans 11 amino acids. The V gene lost 6 bases and the J gene lost 7 bases, with 7 bases spanning the gap. From germline, CDR1 is SNHLY and CDR2 FYNNEI. The CDR3 region has the DNA TGTGCCAGCAGCAGTACTAATGAGCAGTTCTTC. It translates to CASSSTNEQFF.

This clonotype has just a few counts. V and J are TRBV6-2 or TRBV6-3 and TRBJ2-7; possible D gene TRBD2, 7 bases. The ends were cut back, 0 bases at V and 6 bases at J, with 15 bases in the middle. The CDR3 covers 15 residues. Germline CDR1 is MNHEY and CDR2 is SVGEGT. The CDR3 DNA reads as TGTGCCAGCAGTTACTCGGGGGCGGCGGGAGCCGAGCAGTACTTC. It yields the protein CASSYSGAAGAEQYF.

This clonotype was counted at least ten times. This chain joins TRBV5-1 and TRBJ2-6; a possible D gene is TRBD1 (5 bases). Trimming removed 4 bases from V and 4 bases from J, with 18 bases in between. CDR3 length: 17 amino acids. The germline gives CDR1 SGHRS, CDR2 YFSETQ. CDR3 nucleotide sequence: TGCGCCAGCAGCCCCACCGGGTTCCAGGGAGGGGCCAACGTCCTGACTTTC. Its translation: CASSPTGFQGGANVLTF.

The genes are TRBV4-3 and TRBJ1-3; no firm D call. The ends were cut back, 0 bases at V and 1 base at J, with 7 bases in the middle. This CDR3 comprises 15 residues. CDR1 is LGHNA, CDR2 YSLEER, per germline. For the CDR3, the DNA is TGCGCCAGCAGCCAAGATCGGGTTTCTGGAAACACCATATATTTT. Translated, it gives CASSQDRVSGNTIYF.

A note on this clonotype: The conserved final phenylalanine or tryptophan is absent from the CDR3, which likely points to a read error. The chain combines TRBV5-6 with TRBJ2-6, with 8 bases identical to TRBD1. The germline V gene has CDR1 SGHDT and CDR2 YYEEEE. CDR3 length: 16 amino acids. Trimming cost V 2 bases and J 6 bases; bases outside gene matches: 7. CDR3 coding DNA: TGTGCCAGCAGCTTCCCGGACAGGGAGGAGGCCAACGTCCTGACTTCC. This translates into CASSFPDREEANVLTS.

The chain links TRBV20-1 to TRBJ1-6; weak D call: TRBD1 (6 bases). V was cut by 6 bases and J by 5 bases, with 14 bases left in between. This CDR3 is 14 amino acids long. CDR1 DFQATT and CDR2 SNEGSKA come from the germline V gene (reference sequence). The DNA of the CDR3 is TGCAGTGCCATCCTCGGGGGGCATAATTCACCCCTCCACTTT. Protein product: CSAILGGHNSPLHF.